These 14 T cell receptor beta chains were sequenced from one sample in a study of T-cell reconstitution after alpha-beta-depleted transplantation in children. Using unique molecular identifiers, the investigators prepared the TCRbeta library. TCRdb re-analysed the PCR reads in MiXCR, keeping a single row per CDR3 protein. The table shows about 480,000 distinct CDR3 sequences, with around 12% occurring only once. Sequences were derived from PBMCs from the stem cell graft donor, sampled from the stem cell graft. Receptors originate from a human donor who donated a stem cell graft to a child with combined immunodeficiency.

This clonotype turned up a few times. V usage is TRBV10-3 and J usage is TRBJ2-3; maybe TRBD2 (7 bases). CDR1 is ENHRY and CDR2 is SYGVKD in the germline V gene. With 8 bases removed from V and 0 bases from J, the gap between germline ends came to 21 bases. This CDR3 comprises 17 residues. CDR3 in DNA: TGTGCCATCGGACGGGGTCGGGGGGCAGCGAGCACAGATACGCAGTATTTT. As protein: CAIGRGRGAASTDTQYF.

The table lists this clonotype with a few counts. The chain recombines TRBV29-1 with TRBJ1-2, with 9 positions matching TRBD1. The trim removed 6 bases at V and 5 bases at J, leaving 10 bases unmatched. This CDR3 region has 14 residues. The germline V gene encodes CDR1 SQVTM and CDR2 ANQGSEA. The CDR3 bases are TGCAGCGTCGGGGTCACAGGGGGCGATTATGGCTACACCTTC. Its translation is CSVGVTGGDYGYTF.

J is TRBJ1-6 and V is TRBV27; D may be TRBD1 (6 bases). CDR1 is MNHEY and CDR2 is SMNVEV in the germline V gene (reference sequence). The CDR3 runs to 15 residues. V was pared by 7 bases and J by 7 bases, with 17 bases between. CDR3 nucleotides: TGTGCCAGCACGGTGACCGGACAGTTGAATTCACCCCTCCACTTT. This translates into CASTVTGQLNSPLHF.

V gene TRBV7-2 combines with J gene TRBJ2-1; D is perhaps TRBD1 (6 bases). Deletions cut 3 bases from V and 4 bases from J, with 13 bases between. Germline CDR1 is SGHTA and CDR2 is FQGNSA. This CDR3 comprises 15 residues. The DNA for the CDR3 is TGTGCCAGCAGCTTCGATGGACAGCCATACAATGAGCAGTTCTTC. Its translation: CASSFDGQPYNEQFF.

This chain uses TRBV9 with TRBJ2-3; perhaps TRBD2 as D (6 bases). From germline, CDR1 is SGDLS and CDR2 YYNGEE. This CDR3 is 15 amino acids long. V lost 4 bases, J lost 1 base, and 13 bases lay in between. The CDR3, as DNA: TGTGCCAGCAGCACGGGACTGTTCGGCACAGATACGCAGTATTTT. Translating gives CASSTGLFGTDTQYF.

The table lists this clonotype with many counts. This chain connects TRBV10-3 to TRBJ2-7; D possibly matches TRBD1 or TRBD2 (5 bases each). The CDR3 runs to 14 residues. V was trimmed by 4 bases and J by 2 bases, leaving 12 bases between them. CDR1 ENHRY and CDR2 SYGVKD come from the germline V gene. The CDR3 protein is CAISGGRDAYEQYF. The CDR3 DNA is TGTGCCATCAGTGGAGGCAGGGACGCCTACGAGCAGTACTTC.

Many counts were recorded for this clonotype. The chain links TRBV27 to TRBJ1-2; a possible D gene is TRBD1 (5 bases). The CDR3 runs 14 residues. Germline V gene lookup returns CDR1 MNHEY and CDR2 SMNVEV (reference sequence). Trimming pared 4 bases from V and 3 bases from J, leaving 12 bases between. The CDR3, as DNA: TGTGCCAGCAGTTCAGACAGCGGTGACTATGGCTACACCTTC. Translated: CASSSDSGDYGYTF.

This rearrangement joins TRBV10-3 to TRBJ2-3, with D uncertain. The CDR3 is 13 residues long. Trimming pared 8 bases from V and 2 bases from J, leaving 11 bases between. Germline loops: CDR1 ENHRY, CDR2 SYGVKD. CDR3 amino acids: CAIAALNTDTQYF. CDR3 sequence (DNA): TGTGCCATCGCGGCGCTAAACACAGATACGCAGTATTTT.

This chain joins TRBV9 and TRBJ1-1; TRBD1 is a possible D gene (5 bases). Per germline, CDR1 SGDLS and CDR2 YYNGEE. Trimming removed 4 bases at V and 0 bases at J, with 16 bases between. This CDR3 region has 16 residues. The CDR3 bases are TGTGCCAGCAGCCCCGGGGAGGGGCGAATGAACACTGAAGCTTTCTTT. Translation: CASSPGEGRMNTEAFF. The whole variable domain, remainder taken from reference TRBV9 and TRBJ1-1, is DSGVTQTPKHLITATGQRVTLRCSPRSGDLSVYWYQQSLDQGLQFLIQYYNGEERAKGNILERFSAQQFPDLHSELNLSSLELGDSALYFCASSPGEGRMNTEAFFGQGTRLTVV.

This rearrangement joins TRBV15 to TRBJ1-5; D unresolved. The ends were cut back, 1 base at V and 4 bases at J, with 8 bases in the middle. CDR3 length equals 14 residues. From germline, CDR1 is LNHNV and CDR2 YYDKDF (reference sequence). CDR3 region: CATSRGGSNQPQHF. The DNA for the CDR3 is TGTGCCACCAGCAGAGGAGGGAGTAATCAGCCCCAGCATTTT.

The gene calls are TRBV19 and TRBJ1-1, with 7 nucleotides matching TRBD1. V was pared by 10 bases and J by 4 bases, with 15 bases of the junction left unmatched. Germline lookup yields CDR1 LNHDA and CDR2 SQIVND (reference sequence). The CDR3 covers 15 residues. DNA for the CDR3: TGTGCCACCCGGACAGGCTTCCTCGGAAGCACTGAAGCTTTCTTT. It specifies CATRTGFLGSTEAFF.

The V gene is TRBV6-2 or TRBV6-3, the J gene TRBJ2-1, with 8 bases lining up with TRBD2. This CDR3 spans 14 amino acids. After removal of 4 bases from V and 10 bases from J, the junction contained 9 bases not matched to a gene. Per germline, CDR1 MNHEY and CDR2 SVGEGT. The CDR3 DNA follows: TGTGCCAGCAGTTTCGGACTAGCTATATCCGAGCAGTTCTTC. It specifies CASSFGLAISEQFF.

Remarks on this clonotype: One end of the junction is discordant with germline, which a read error may explain. The chain recombines TRBV11-2 with TRBJ2-5; no definite D call. The CDR3 sequence is 19 residues long. Germline CDR1 is SGHAT and CDR2 is FQNNGV. CDR3 in DNA: TGTACCAGCAGCCCAGGTGTCGGGCCCTCGCAAGTATCCCAAGAGACCCAGTACTTC. Protein sequence: CTSSPGVGPSQVSQETQYF. The full variable domain, completed using reference TRBV11-2 and TRBJ2-5, is EAGVAQSPRYKIIEKRQSVAFWCNPISGHATLYWYQQILGQGPKLLIQFQNNGVVDDSQLPKDRFSAERLKGVDSTLKIQPAKLEDSAVYLCTSSPGVGPSQVSQETQYFGPGTRLLVL.

This clonotype appeared a few times. The rearrangement joins TRBV12-3 or TRBV12-4 to TRBJ2-4, with 7 bases matching TRBD2. This CDR3 is built from 16 residues. V shed 5 bases, J shed 0 bases, and the junction held 7 bases outside the gene matches. DNA for the CDR3: TGTGCCAGCAGTCCAGGGAGGGCCTTAGCCAAAAACATTCAGTACTTC. Its translation is CASSPGRALAKNIQYF.